What follows is one T cell receptor beta chain and its context. Its target is unknown. Per the germline V gene, CDR1 is SNHLY and CDR2 is FYNNEI. J gave up 2 bases and V 3 bases, and 4 bases lay outside the gene matches. This CDR3 is built from 15 residues. The entry originates in a study of cytomegalovirus exposure and HLA in healthy donors. Points from the study as a whole: A later examination showed that TCR association rates differed by HLA locus, with DRB1 most and HLA-C fewest. Most TCR beta V segments were productive about 87% or about 30% of the time in an earlier analysis. Most observed TCR sequences were rare, whereas some public TCRs were detected in many donors. Among CMV-associated TCR beta chains, most appeared HLA-restricted in a later analysis.

In the PCR, 60 Vbeta and 13 Jbeta primers were used. Produced via immunoSEQ multiplex PCR; TCRdb's table is partial and in-frame only. Here the sample spans some 120,000 clones, over 65% being singletons. The chain has TRBV2 and TRBJ2-7; TRBD2 agrees at 10 bases. The receptor was isolated from a man aged 18-30 years in good health and CMV-seropositive. Sequencing was done on a sample of PBMCs. The CDR3 reads CASSDLAGDPYEQYF. Written as DNA, the CDR3 is TGTGCCAGCAGTGACCTAGCGGGGGACCCCTACGAGCAGTACTTC.